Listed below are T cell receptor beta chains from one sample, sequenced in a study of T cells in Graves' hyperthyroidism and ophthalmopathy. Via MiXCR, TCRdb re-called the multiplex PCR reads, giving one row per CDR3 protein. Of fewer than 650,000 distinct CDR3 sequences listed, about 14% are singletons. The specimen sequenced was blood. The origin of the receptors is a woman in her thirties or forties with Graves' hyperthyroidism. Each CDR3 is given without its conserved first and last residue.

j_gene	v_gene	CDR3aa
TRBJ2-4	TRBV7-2	ASSPPGTSGDRLAKNIQY
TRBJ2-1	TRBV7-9	ASSLGVYGEQF
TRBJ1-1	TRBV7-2	ASSPSVGGFAEAF
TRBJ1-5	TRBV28	ASTPAGGGSNQPQH
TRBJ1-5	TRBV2	ASMTGRDQPQH
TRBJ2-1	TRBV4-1	ASSQNPGTSGRNEQF
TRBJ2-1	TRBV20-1	SAETGTGSNEQF
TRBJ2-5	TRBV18	ASSPPNPGQGYETQY
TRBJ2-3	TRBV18	ASSRAGERTDTQY
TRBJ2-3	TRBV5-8	ASSPGTSGRDDTQY
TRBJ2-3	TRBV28	ASSPWTALDTQY
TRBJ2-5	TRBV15	ATSPGLTPQETQY
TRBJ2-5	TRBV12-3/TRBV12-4	ASRPTGGPKTQY
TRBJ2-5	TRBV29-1	SAEDGGLFPGTQY
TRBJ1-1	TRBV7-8	ASSPPHGIAEAF
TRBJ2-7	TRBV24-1	ATSDPGTGLDEQY
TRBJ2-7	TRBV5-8	ASSLSGLSRYEQY
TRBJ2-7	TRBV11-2	ASSAVVSSGTYYEQY
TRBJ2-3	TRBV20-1	SARGPAESTDTQY
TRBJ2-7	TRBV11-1	ASSKQQGTYEQY
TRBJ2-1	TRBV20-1	SARRLAGVLPYNEQF
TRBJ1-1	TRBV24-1	ATSSQGNTEAF
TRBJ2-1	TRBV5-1	ASSQLKVSEQF
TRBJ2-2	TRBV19	ASSIDWRAGELF
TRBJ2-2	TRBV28	ASTSFSASGRDTGELF
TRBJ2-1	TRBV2	ASSAGQGYNEQF
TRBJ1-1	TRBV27	ASSWVGGGRDTEAS
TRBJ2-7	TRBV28	ASSFRVAYEQY
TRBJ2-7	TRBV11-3	ASSPLAGGNYEQY
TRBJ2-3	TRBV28	ASSLFADTQY
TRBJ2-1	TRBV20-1	SARDRSLSSYNEQF
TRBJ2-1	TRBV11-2	ASSPLPQLVAGHNEQF
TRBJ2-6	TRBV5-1	ASSSRQALSGANVLT
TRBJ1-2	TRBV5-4	ASSATGYLGYT
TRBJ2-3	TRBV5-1	ASSNTGESTDTQY
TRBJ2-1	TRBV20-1	SASGGRGSYNEQF
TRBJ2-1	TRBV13	ASIHRGNEQF
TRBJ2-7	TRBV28	ASSFYDTYEQY
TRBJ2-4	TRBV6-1	ASSETRVAKNIQY
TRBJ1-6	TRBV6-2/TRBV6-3	ASSYDRENSPLH
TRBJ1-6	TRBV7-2	ASSLAGAGYNSPLH
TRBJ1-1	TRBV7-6	ASSQKPGKPPWTLLSTEAF
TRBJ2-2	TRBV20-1	SVGRVETGELF
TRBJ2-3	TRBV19	ASSMAGQTDTQY
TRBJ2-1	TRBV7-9	ASSLDASGSYNEQF
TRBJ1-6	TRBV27	ASKAGTDNSPLH
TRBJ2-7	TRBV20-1	SVFTIGTSGAYEQY
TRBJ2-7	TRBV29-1	SVGTPSYEQY
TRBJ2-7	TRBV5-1	ASSWSTGPQATYEQY
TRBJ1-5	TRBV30	AWSRQGDQPQH
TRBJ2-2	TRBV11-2	ASSLERDTGELF
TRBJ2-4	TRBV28	ASSLGGSRGNIQY
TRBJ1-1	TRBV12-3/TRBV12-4	ASSLGQGSAEAF